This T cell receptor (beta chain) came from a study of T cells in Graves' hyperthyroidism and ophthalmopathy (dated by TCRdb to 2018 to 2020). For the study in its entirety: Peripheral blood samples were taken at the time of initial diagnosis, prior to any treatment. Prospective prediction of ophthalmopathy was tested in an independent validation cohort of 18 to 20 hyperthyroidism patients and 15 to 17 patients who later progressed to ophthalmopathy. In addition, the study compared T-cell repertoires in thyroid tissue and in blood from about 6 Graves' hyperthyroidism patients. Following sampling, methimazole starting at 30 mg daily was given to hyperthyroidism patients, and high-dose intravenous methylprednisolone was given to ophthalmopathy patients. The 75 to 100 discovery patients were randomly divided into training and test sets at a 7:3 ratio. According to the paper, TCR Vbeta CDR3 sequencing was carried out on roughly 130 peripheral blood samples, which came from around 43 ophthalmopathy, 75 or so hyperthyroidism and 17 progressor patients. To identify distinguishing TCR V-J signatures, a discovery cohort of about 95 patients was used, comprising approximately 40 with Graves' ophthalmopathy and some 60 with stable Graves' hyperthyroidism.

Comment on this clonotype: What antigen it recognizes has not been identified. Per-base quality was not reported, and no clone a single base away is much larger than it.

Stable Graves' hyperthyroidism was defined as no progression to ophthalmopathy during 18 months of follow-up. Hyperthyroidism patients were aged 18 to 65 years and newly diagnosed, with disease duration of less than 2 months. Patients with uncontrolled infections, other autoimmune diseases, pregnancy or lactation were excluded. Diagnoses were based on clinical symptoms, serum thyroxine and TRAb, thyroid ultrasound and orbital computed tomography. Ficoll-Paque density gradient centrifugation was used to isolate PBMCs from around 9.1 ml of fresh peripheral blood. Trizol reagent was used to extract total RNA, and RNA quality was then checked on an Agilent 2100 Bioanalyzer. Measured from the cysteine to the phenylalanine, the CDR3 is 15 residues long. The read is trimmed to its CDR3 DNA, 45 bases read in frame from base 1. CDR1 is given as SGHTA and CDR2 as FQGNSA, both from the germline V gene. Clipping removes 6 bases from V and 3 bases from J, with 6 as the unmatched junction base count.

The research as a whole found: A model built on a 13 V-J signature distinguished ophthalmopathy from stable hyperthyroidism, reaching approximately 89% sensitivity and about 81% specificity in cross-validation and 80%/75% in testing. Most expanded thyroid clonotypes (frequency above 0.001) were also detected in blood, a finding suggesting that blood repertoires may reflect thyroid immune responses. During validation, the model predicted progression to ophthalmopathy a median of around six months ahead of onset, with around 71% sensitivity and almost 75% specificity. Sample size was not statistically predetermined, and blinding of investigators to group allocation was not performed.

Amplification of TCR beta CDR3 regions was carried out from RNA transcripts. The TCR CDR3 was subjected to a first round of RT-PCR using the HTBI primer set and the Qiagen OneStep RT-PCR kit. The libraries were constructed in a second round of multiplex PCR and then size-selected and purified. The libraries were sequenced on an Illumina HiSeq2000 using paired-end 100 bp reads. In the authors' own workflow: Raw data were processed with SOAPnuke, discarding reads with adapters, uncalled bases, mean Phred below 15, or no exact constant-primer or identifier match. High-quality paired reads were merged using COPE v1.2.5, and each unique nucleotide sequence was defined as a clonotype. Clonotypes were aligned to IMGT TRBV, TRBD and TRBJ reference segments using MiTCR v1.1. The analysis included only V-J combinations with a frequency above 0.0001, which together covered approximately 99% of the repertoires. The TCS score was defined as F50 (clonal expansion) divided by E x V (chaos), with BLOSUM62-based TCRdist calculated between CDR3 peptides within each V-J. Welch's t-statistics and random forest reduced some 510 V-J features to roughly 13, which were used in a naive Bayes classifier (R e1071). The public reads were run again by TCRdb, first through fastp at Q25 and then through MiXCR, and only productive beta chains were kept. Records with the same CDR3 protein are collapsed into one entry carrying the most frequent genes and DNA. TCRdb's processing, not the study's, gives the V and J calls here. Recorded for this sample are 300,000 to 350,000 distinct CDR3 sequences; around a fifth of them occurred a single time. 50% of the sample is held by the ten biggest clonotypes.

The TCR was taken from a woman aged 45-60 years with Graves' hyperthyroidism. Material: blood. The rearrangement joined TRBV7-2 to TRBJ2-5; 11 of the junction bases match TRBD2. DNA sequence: TGTGCCAGCAGAAAACAGGGACTAGCGGAAGAGACCCAGTACTTC. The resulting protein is CASRKQGLAEETQYF.